The next 14 T cell receptor beta chains were all read from a single sample in a study of T cells in tuberculosis. Sequencing was performed with immunoSEQ multiplex PCR; in TCRdb, only in-frame clones are kept and a portion is missing. The data hold about 29,000 clones, with 85% to 90% observed a single time. The specimen sequenced was PBMCs. The receptor set was obtained from a donor between 10 and 35 years old with latent tuberculosis or without tuberculosis infection.

The chain is built from TRBV4-2 and TRBJ2-1; possibly TRBD2 for D (6 bases). The CDR3 has 17 amino acids. V gave up 0 bases and J gave up 0 bases, with 12 bases separating them. The germline V gene has CDR1 LGHNA and CDR2 YNFKEQ. CDR3 DNA: TGTGCCAGCAGCCAAGAGCTCGGGGGAAGCTCCTACAATGAGCAGTTCTTC. Translation gives CASSQELGGSSYNEQFF.

This chain uses TRBV4-3 with TRBJ2-3; possible D gene TRBD2, 5 bases. This CDR3 has 16 amino acids. The V gene's germline CDR1 is LGHNA and CDR2 YSLEER. V lost 4 bases to trimming and J lost 1 base, with 15 bases between them. The CDR3: CASSLDYKYRTDTQYF. CDR3 bases: TGCGCCAGCAGCCTCGACTACAAATACCGCACAGATACGCAGTATTTT.

The chain carries TRBV10-3 and TRBJ2-3, with a possible D match to TRBD2 (7 bases). The V end was cut by 8 bases, the J end by 4 bases, with 19 bases between. The CDR3 has 15 amino acids. CDR1 is ENHRY, CDR2 SYGVKD, per germline. CDR3 in DNA: TGTGCCATCGGAGAGGGGGGGCGAGGAGCAGATACGCAGTATTTT. Protein sequence: CAIGEGGRGADTQYF.

This chain links TRBV9 with TRBJ1-3, with TRBD1 matching 8 bases. V shed 3 bases, J shed 9 bases, and the junction held 14 bases outside the gene matches. The V gene's germline CDR1 is SGDLS and CDR2 YYNGEE. This CDR3 contains 16 residues. The CDR3 spells CASSAGQEPRLGTIYF. The CDR3 DNA reads as TGTGCCAGCAGCGCGGGACAGGAGCCGAGGTTGGGCACCATATATTTT.

V usage is TRBV5-6 and J usage is TRBJ2-7, with D unresolved. The CDR3 has 15 residues. Germline V CDR1 and CDR2: SGHDT, YYEEEE. Trimming shortened V by 0 bases and J by 5 bases, and 15 bases separated the two germline ends. As DNA, the CDR3 is TGTGCCAGCAGCTTGGCCTCTCTCAGCCTAGACGAGCAGTACTTC. Protein sequence: CASSLASLSLDEQYF. Filled out from reference TRBV5-6 and TRBJ2-7, the complete variable domain reads DAGVTQSPTHLIKTRGQQVTLRCSPKSGHDTVSWYQQALGQGPQFIFQYYEEEERQRGNFPDRFSGHQFPNYSSELNVNALLLGDSALYLCASSLASLSLDEQYFGPGTRLTVT.

The V call is TRBV7-6, the J call TRBJ1-2; D possibly corresponds to TRBD1 (6 bases). CDR1 is SGHVS and CDR2 is FNYEAQ in the germline V gene. There are 13 residues in the CDR3. Trimming stripped 3 bases from V and 6 bases from J, with 11 bases between. The chain's CDR3 is CASSFGDIDGYTF. For the CDR3, the DNA is TGTGCCAGCAGCTTTGGGGACATTGATGGCTACACCTTC.

This chain uses TRBV29-1 with TRBJ2-3; 8 bases fit TRBD2. Germline-derived CDR1 and CDR2 are SQVTM and ANQGSEA. With 7 bases clipped from V and 6 bases from J, the junction kept 9 bases outside the gene matches. The CDR3 length is 13 residues. DNA for the CDR3: TGCAGCGCTGATAGCGGGGATAGCGATACGCAGTATTTT. Translated: CSADSGDSDTQYF.

The rearrangement uses TRBV6-1 and TRBJ1-6; 7 bases agree with TRBD1. The V and J ends lost 8 bases and 5 bases, in that order; junction bases with no gene match: 3. The germline V gene has CDR1 MNHNS and CDR2 SASEGT. The CDR3 covers 13 residues. CDR3 protein: CASLTGNNSPLHF. As DNA, the CDR3 is TGTGCCAGCCTGACAGGGAATAATTCACCCCTCCACTTT.

This chain connects TRBV25-1 to TRBJ2-2; TRBD2 agrees at 9 bases. The V and J ends lost 3 bases and 7 bases, in that order; junction bases with no gene match: 9. Germline V gene sequence: CDR1 MGHDK, CDR2 SYGVNS. The CDR3 is 16 amino acids. CDR3 nucleotides: TGTGCCAGCAGTGATGGCGGGGGGGCCGAAAGCGGGGAGCTGTTTTTT. Translation: CASSDGGGAESGELFF.

This clone has a single count. The chain has TRBV4-1 and TRBJ2-1, with 10 bases identical to TRBD2. V was pared by 2 bases and J by 4 bases, with 8 bases of the junction left unmatched. The CDR3 totals 17 residues. Germline V lookup: CDR1 MGHRA, CDR2 YSYEKL. The CDR3 sequence: CASSQTTSGAAYNEQFF. CDR3 nucleotide sequence: TGCGCCAGCAGCCAAACCACTAGCGGGGCTGCATACAATGAGCAGTTCTTC.

The chain links TRBV5-1 to TRBJ2-3, with TRBD2 matching 8 bases. Germline assignment: CDR1 SGHRS and CDR2 YFSETQ. V gave up 4 bases and J gave up 2 bases; unmatched junction bases: 9. This CDR3 comprises 16 residues. The CDR3 sequence: CASSPRGGGNTDTQYF. As DNA, the CDR3 is TGCGCCAGCAGCCCTCGTGGCGGGGGGAACACAGATACGCAGTATTTT.

The chain has TRBV7-9 and TRBJ2-5, with 7 bases aligning to TRBD1. The V and J ends lost 6 bases and 2 bases, in that order; junction bases with no gene match: 6. The CDR3 is 14 residues long. CDR1 is SEHNR and CDR2 is FQNEAQ in the germline V gene (reference sequence). The CDR3 is CASRPDRAQETQYF. CDR3 nucleotides: TGTGCCAGCAGACCTGACAGGGCTCAAGAGACCCAGTACTTC.

The chain couples TRBV7-9 to TRBJ1-2; no clear D gene. Germline V gives CDR1 SEHNR, CDR2 FQNEAQ (reference sequence). The CDR3 covers 14 residues. The V and J ends lost 1 base and 5 bases respectively, with 11 bases between them. The CDR3 loop reads CASSLEEAGYGYTF. DNA of the CDR3: TGTGCCAGCAGCTTAGAGGAGGCAGGATATGGCTACACCTTC.

The chain carries TRBV29-1 and TRBJ1-2, with 7 nucleotides matching TRBD1. Trimming at V came to 7 bases and at J to 4 bases, leaving 18 bases not matched to a gene. Looked up from germline, CDR1 is SQVTM and CDR2 is ANQGSEA. The CDR3 runs 16 residues. The CDR3, as DNA: TGCAGCGCAACCGGACAGGCGATGGGTTCTAGCTATGGCTACACCTTC. Amino acids: CSATGQAMGSSYGYTF. Variable domain in full (rest from reference TRBV29-1 and TRBJ1-2): SAVISQKPSRDICQRGTSLTIQCQVDSQVTMMFWYRQQPGQSLTLIATANQGSEATYESGFVIDKFPISRPNLTFSTLTVSNMSPEDSSIYLCSATGQAMGSSYGYTFGSGTRLTVV.